This TCR beta chain originates from a study of cytomegalovirus exposure and HLA in healthy donors. Study in general: Most donors, about 77% of over 300 genotyped, fell in the Caucasian-associated ancestry cluster. Study results and limitations: Despite most TCR sequences being rare, some public TCRs occurred in many donors. Within an earlier analysis, most TCR beta V segments proved productive either about 87% or about 30% of the time.

Unmatched junction bases numbered 3, after V lost 0 bases and J lost 0 bases. CDR1 is SGDLS and CDR2 is YYNGEE in the germline V gene. The CDR3 totals 17 residues. Note on this clone: The antigen remains unidentified.

PCR employed 60 Vbeta and 13 Jbeta primers. Here immunoSEQ multiplex PCR was the method, and the copy in TCRdb shows in-frame clones only, minus some. Of 100,000 or so clones listed, 75% to 85% are singletons. The receptor's source is a young man in good health and CMV-seronegative. Specimen: PBMCs. The chain employs TRBV9 and TRBJ2-7, with 13 bases that match TRBD2. The CDR3 is CASSVGTSGSTSYEQYF. CDR3 coding DNA: TGTGCCAGCAGCGTAGGGACTAGCGGGAGTACCTCCTACGAGCAGTACTTC.